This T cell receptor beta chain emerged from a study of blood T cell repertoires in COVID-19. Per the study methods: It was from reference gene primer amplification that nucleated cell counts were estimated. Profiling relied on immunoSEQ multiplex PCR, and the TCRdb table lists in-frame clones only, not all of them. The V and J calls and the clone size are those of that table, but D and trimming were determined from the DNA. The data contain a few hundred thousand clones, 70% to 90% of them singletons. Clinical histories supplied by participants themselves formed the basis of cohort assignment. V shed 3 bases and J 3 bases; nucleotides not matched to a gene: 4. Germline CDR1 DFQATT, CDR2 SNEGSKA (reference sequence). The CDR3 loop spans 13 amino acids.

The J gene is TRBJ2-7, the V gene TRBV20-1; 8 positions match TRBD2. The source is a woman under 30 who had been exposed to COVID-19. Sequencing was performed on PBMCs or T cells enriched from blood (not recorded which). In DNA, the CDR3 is TGCAGTGCTAGTAGCGGGGAGAACTACGAGCAGTACTTC. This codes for CSASSGENYEQYF.